This TCR beta chain was documented in a study of cytomegalovirus exposure and HLA in healthy donors. Assay used: immunoSEQ multiplex PCR; TCRdb lists only in-frame clones, some missing. The sample lists fewer than 85,000 clones; roughly 94% were seen once. V was pared by 4 bases and J by 0 bases, with 9 bases between. The CDR3 totals 15 residues. Per germline, CDR1 SGHTA and CDR2 FQGTGA. The V call is TRBV7-3, the J call TRBJ2-2, with TRBD2 as a possible D gene (6 bases). Input material: PBMCs. The receptor comes from a woman aged 18 to 35 in good health and CMV-seronegative. CDR3 loop: CASSYGGPNTGELFF. The CDR3 nucleotides are TGTGCCAGCAGCTACGGGGGTCCGAACACCGGGGAGCTGTTTTTT. Looking up the rest from reference TRBV7-3 and TRBJ2-2 gives the full variable domain: GAGVSQTPSNKVTEKGKYVELRCDPISGHTALYWYRQSLGQGPEFLIYFQGTGAADDSGLPNDRFFAVRPEGSVSTLKIQRTERGDSAVYLCASSYGGPNTGELFFGEGSRLTVL.